This entry is about one T cell receptor (beta chain). Exposed volunteers were people who met a COVID-19 case within 2 weeks before study entry. This specimen belongs to a study of blood T cell repertoires in COVID-19. TCRdb keeps only in-frame clones here, not all; method: immunoSEQ multiplex PCR. Of fewer than 250,000 clones listed, just under 90% are singletons. The CDR3 consists of 14 residues. V trimming: 6 bases; J trimming: 7 bases; junction bases outside the gene matches: 8. Germline-derived CDR1 and CDR2 are KGHSH and LQKENI. The specimen was PBMCs or T cells enriched from blood (not recorded which). This TCR derives from a man aged 50-59 years who had been exposed to COVID-19. The chain is built from TRBV18 and TRBJ1-1; 10 bases agree with TRBD1. This CDR3 is CASSTDRGRGEAFF. The CDR3 DNA sequence: TGTGCCAGCTCCACAGACAGGGGGCGAGGTGAAGCTTTCTTT. The full variable domain, with the rest looked up from reference TRBV18 and TRBJ1-1, is NAGVMQNPRHLVRRRGQEARLRCSPMKGHSHVYWYRQLPEEGLKFMVYLQKENIIDESGMPKERFSAEFPKEGPSILRIQQVVRGDSAAYFCASSTDRGRGEAFFGQGTRLTVV.